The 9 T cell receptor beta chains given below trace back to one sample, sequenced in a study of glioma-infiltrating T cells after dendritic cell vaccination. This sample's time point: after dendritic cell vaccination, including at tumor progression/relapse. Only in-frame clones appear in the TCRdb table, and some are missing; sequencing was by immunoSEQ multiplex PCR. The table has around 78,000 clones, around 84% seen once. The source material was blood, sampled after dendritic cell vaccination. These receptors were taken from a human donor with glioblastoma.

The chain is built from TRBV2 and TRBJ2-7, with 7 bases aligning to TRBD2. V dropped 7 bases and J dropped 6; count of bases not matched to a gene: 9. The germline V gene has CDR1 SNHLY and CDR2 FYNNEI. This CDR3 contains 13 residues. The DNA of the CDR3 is TGTGCCAGCATGCGGGAGCCTGGGCTCGAGCAGTACTTC. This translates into CASMREPGLEQYF.

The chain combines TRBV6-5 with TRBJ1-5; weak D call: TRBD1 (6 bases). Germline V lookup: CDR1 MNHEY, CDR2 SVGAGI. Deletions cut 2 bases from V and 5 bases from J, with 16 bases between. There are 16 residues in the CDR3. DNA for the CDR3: TGTGCCAGCAGTTACAGTTTGAACAGGGCCGATCAGCCCCAGCATTTT. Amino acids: CASSYSLNRADQPQHF.

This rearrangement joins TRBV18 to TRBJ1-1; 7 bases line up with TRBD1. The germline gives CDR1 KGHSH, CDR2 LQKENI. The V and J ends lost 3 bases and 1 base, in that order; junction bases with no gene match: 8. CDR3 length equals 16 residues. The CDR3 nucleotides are TGTGCCAGCTCACCCCTGGGACAGTCCGGGAACACTGAAGCTTTCTTT. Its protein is CASSPLGQSGNTEAFF.

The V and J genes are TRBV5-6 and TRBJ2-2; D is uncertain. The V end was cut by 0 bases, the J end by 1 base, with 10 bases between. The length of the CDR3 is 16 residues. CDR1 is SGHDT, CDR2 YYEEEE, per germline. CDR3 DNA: TGTGCCAGCAGCTTGGACGGTCCTCAGAACACCGGGGAGCTGTTTTTT. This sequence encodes CASSLDGPQNTGELFF.

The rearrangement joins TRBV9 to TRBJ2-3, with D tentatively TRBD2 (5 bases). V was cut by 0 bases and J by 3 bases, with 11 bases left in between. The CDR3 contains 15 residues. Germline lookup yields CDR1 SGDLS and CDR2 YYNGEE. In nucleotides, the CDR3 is TGTGCCAGCAGCGTAGTAGGTAGGAGGACAGATACGCAGTATTTT. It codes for CASSVVGRRTDTQYF.

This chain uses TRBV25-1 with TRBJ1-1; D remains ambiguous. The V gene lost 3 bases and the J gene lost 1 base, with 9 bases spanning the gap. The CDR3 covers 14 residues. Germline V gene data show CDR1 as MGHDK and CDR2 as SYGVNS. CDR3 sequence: CASSDAITNTEAFF. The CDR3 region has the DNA TGTGCCAGCAGTGATGCGATCACGAACACTGAAGCTTTCTTT.

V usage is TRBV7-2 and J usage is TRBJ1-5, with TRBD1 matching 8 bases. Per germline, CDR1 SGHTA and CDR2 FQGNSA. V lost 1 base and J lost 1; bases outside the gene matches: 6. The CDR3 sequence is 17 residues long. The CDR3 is CASSLVTGGSSNQPQHF. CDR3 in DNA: TGTGCCAGCAGCTTAGTAACAGGGGGATCGAGCAATCAGCCCCAGCATTTT.

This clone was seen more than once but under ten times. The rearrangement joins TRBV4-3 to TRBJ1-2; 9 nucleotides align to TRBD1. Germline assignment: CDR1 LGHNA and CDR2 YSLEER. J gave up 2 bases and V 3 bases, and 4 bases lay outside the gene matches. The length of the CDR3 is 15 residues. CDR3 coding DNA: TGCGCCAGCAGCCAGAGGACAGGGGAGAACTATGGCTACACCTTC. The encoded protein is CASSQRTGENYGYTF.

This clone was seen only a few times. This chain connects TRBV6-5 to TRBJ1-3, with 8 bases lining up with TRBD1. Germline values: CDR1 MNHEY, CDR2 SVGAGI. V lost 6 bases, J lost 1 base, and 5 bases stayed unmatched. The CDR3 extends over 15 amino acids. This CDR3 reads CASRPRGPSGNTIYF. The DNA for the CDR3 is TGTGCCAGCAGGCCCAGGGGGCCTTCTGGAAACACCATATATTTT.